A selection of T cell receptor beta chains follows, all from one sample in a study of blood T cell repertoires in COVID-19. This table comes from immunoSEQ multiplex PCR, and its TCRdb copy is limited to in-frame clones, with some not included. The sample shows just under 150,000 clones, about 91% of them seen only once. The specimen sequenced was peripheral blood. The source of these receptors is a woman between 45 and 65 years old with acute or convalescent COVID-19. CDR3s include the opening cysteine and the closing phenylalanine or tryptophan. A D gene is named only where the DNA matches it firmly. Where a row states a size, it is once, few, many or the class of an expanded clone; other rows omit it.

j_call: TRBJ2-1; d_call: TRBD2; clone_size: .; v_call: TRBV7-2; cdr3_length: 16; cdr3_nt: TGTGCCAGCAGTCAACTAGCGGGGATTATCTACAATGAGCAGTTCTTC; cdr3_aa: CASSQLAGIIYNEQFF
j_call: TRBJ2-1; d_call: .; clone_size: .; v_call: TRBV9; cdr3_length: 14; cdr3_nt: TGTGCCAGCAGCGTAGATTCTCTCTACAATGAGCAGTTCTTC; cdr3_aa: CASSVDSLYNEQFF
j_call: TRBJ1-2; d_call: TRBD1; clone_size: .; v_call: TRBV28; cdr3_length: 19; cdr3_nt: TGTGCCAGCAGTTTGATCTTCGTACAGGGGGGGACATATAACTATGGCTACACCTTC; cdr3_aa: CASSLIFVQGGTYNYGYTF
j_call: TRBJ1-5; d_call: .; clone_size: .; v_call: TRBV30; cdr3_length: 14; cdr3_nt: TGTGCCTGTGACCCCGGCCGGACTAATCAGCCCCAGCATTTT; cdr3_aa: CACDPGRTNQPQHF
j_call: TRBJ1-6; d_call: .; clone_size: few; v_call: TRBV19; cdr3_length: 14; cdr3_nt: TGTGCCAGTAGTTTCCGGACAGACAATTCACCCCTCCACTTT; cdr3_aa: CASSFRTDNSPLHF
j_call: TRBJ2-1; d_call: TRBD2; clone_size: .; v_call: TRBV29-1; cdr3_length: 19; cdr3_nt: TGCAGCGTTGAAGATTGGACTAGCGGGAGGGTAGTCCGCGCTAATGAGCAGTTCTTC; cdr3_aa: CSVEDWTSGRVVRANEQFF
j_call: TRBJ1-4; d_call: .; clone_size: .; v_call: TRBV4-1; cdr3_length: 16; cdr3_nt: TGCGCCAGCAGCTTTCGACTGTTCACAACTAATGAAAAACTGTTTTTT; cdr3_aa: CASSFRLFTTNEKLFF
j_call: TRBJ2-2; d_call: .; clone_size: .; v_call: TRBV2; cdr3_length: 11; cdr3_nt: TGTGCCAGCAGTAGCACCTCGGAGCTGTTTTTT; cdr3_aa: CASSSTSELFF
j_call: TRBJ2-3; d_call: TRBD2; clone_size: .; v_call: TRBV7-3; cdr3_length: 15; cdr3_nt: TGTGCCAGCAGCCCACTGGGAGGGGCCACAGATACGCAGTATTTT; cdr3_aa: CASSPLGGATDTQYF
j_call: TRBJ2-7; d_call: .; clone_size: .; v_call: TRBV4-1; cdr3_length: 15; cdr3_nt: TGCGCCAGCAGCCAAGGGGTGGTAGGGGCCTACGAGCAGTACTTC; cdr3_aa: CASSQGVVGAYEQYF
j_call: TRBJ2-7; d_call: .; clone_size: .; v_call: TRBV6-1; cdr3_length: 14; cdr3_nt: TGTGCCAGCAGTGAATGGGGGGACTCGAGCGAGCAGTACTTC; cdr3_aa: CASSEWGDSSEQYF
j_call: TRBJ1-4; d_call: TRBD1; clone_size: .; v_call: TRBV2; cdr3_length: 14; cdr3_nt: TGTGCCAGCAGGCAACAGGGGGCGCCTGAAAAACTGTTTTTT; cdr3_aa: CASRQQGAPEKLFF
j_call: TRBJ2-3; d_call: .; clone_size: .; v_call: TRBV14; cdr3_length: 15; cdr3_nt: TGTGCCAGCAGCCAAATCCGGGAAGGAACAGATACGCAGTATTTT; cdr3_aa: CASSQIREGTDTQYF
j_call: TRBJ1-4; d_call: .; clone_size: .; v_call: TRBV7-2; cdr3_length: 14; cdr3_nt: TGTGCCAGCAGCTTAGGGACAATTGGAGAAAAACTGTTTTTT; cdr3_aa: CASSLGTIGEKLFF
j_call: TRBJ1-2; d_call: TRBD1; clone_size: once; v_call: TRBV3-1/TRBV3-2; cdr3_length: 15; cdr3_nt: TGTGCCAGCAGCCTACGGACAGGGTTTGCTCGGGGCTACACCTTC; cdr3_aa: CASSLRTGFARGYTF
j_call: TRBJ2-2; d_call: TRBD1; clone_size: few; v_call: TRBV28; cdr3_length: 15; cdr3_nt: TGTGCCAGTTGGGACAGGGGGCCGAACACCGGGGAGCTGTTTTTT; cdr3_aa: CASWDRGPNTGELFF
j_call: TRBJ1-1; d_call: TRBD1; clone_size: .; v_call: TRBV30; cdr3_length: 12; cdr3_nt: TGTGCCTGGAACAGGGGGAACACTGAAGCTTTCTTT; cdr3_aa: CAWNRGNTEAFF
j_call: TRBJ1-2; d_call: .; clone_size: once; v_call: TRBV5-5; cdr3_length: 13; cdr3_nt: TGTGCCAGCAGCTTGTTGGGGGCGGCTGGCTACACCTTC; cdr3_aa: CASSLLGAAGYTF
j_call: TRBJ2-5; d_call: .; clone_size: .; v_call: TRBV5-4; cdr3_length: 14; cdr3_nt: TGTGCCAGCTCCAGCGGTTCCTTGGAAGAGACCCAGTACTTC; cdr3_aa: CASSSGSLEETQYF
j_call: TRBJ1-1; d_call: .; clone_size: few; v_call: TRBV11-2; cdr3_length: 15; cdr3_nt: TGTGCCAGCAGCTTGCTTACCGGGACTAACACTGAAGCTTTCTTT; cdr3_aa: CASSLLTGTNTEAFF
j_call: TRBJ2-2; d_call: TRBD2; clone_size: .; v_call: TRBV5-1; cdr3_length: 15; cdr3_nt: TGCGCCAGCAGCTTGGCGGGAGGAATCCCCGGGGAGCTGTTTTTT; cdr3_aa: CASSLAGGIPGELFF
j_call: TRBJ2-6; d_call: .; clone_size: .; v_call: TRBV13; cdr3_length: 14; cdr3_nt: TGTGCCAGCAGAACCGAGTCTGGGGCCAACGTCCTGACTTTC; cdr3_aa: CASRTESGANVLTF
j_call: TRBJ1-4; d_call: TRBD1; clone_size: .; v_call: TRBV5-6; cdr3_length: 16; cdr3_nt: TGTGCCAGCAGCGCCCCTGACAGGGGGGCGAATGAAAAACTGTTTTTT; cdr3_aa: CASSAPDRGANEKLFF
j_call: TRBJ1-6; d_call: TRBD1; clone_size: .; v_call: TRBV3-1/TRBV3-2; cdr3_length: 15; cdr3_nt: TGTGCCAGCAGCCAGGAGACAGGGAGTGGTTCACCCCTCCACTTT; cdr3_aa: CASSQETGSGSPLHF
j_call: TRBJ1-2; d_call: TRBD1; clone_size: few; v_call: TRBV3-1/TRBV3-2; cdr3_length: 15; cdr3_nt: TGTGCCAGCAGCCAGACACCGGGACAGGGGCTTGGCTACACCTTC; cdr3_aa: CASSQTPGQGLGYTF
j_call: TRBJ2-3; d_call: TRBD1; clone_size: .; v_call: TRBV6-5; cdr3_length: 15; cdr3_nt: TGTGCCAGCAGTTACGGGGACAGGGATAAAGATACGCAGTATTTT; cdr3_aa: CASSYGDRDKDTQYF
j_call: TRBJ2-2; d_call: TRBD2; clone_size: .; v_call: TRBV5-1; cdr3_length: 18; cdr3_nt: TGCGCCAGCAGCTCGTGGACTAGCGGGGGGGCCAAGACCGGGGAGCTGTTTTTT; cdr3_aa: CASSSWTSGGAKTGELFF
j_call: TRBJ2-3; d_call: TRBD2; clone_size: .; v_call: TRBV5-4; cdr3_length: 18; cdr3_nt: TGTGCCAGCAGCCTGAACATTAGACTAGCGGGGGGCGCAGATACGCAGTATTTT; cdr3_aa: CASSLNIRLAGGADTQYF
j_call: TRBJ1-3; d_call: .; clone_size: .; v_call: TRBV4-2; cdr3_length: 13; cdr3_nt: TGTGCCAGCAGCCCGACAAAAGGAAACACCATATATTTT; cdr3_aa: CASSPTKGNTIYF
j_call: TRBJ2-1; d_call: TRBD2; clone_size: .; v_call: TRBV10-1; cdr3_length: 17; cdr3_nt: TGCGCCAGCACCCCGACTAGCGGAGTGGGGTCCTACAATGAGCAGTTCTTC; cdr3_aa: CASTPTSGVGSYNEQFF
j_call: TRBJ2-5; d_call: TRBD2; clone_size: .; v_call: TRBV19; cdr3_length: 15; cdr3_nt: TGTGCCAGTAACGGCGGGGGTCTCATCCAAGAGACCCAGTACTTC; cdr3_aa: CASNGGGLIQETQYF
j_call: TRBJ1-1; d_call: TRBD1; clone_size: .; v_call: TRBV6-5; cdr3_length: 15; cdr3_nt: TGTGCCAGCAGACGGGGACCAGGGGGCAACACTGAAGCTTTCTTT; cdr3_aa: CASRRGPGGNTEAFF
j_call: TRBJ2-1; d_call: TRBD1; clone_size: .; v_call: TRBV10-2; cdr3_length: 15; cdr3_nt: TGCGCCAGCATTAAGGACAGGGGAGGGTACAATGAGCAGTTCTTC; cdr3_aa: CASIKDRGGYNEQFF
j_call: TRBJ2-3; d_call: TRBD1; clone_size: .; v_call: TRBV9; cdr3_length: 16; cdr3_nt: TGTGCCAGCAGCCCTCTTGGACAGGGCTTCACAGATACGCAGTATTTT; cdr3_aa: CASSPLGQGFTDTQYF
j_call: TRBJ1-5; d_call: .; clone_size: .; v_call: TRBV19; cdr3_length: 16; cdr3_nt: TGTGCCAGTAGTAGGGAGGGGCAGCTGTACAATCAGCCCCAGCATTTT; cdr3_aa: CASSREGQLYNQPQHF
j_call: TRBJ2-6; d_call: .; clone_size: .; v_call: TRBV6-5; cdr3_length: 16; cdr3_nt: TGTGCCAGCAGTTCACGGACAGCCTCTGGGGCCAACGTCCTGACTTTC; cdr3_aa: CASSSRTASGANVLTF
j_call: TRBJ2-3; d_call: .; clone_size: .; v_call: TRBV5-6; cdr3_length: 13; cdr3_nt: TGTGCCAGCAGCTTCGGTCGTACAGATACGCAGTATTTT; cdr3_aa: CASSFGRTDTQYF
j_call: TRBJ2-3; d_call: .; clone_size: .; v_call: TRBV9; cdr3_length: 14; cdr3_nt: TGTGCCAGCAGCGTAGCGCGGGGGCTTGATACGCAGTATTTT; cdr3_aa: CASSVARGLDTQYF
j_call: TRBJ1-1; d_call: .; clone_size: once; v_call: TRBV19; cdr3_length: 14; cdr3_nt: TGTGCCAGTAGTGACAGGCCCCCGAACACTGAAGCTTTCTTT; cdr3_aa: CASSDRPPNTEAFF
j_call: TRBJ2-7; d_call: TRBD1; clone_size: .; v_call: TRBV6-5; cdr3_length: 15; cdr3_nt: TGTGCCAGCAGGAACAGGGGATTGAGCTCCTACGAGCAGTACTTC; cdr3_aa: CASRNRGLSSYEQYF